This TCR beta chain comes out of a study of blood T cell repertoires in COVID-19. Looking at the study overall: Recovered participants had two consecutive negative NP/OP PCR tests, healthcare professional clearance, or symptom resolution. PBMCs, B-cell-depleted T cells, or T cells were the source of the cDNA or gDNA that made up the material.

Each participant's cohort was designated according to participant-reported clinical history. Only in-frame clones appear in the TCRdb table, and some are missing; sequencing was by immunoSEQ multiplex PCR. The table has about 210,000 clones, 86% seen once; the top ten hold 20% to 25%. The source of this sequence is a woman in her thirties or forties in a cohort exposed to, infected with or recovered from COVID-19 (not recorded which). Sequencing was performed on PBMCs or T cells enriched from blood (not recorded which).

The CDR3 protein is CASRGSFTGAEQYF. CDR3 bases: TGCGCCAGCAGGGGGAGCTTCACCGGCGCCGAGCAGTACTTC. The rearrangement links TRBV10-2 to TRBJ2-7; possibly TRBD2 for D (5 bases). V lost 6 bases and J 6 bases, leaving 18 bases between the germline ends. CDR1 WSHSY and CDR2 SAAADI come from the germline V gene. This CDR3 is built from 14 residues.